This entry is about one TCR beta chain. The data are from a study of blood T cells in healthy people across ages. CDR1 and CDR2 (germline): SGHRS, YFSETQ. The CDR3 is 13 amino acids. Healthy individuals of Caucasian origin from Russia, aged roughly 6 to 90, served as donors. At least 7 million PBMCs were isolated per sample. The extraction recovered at least 5.5 micrograms of total RNA per sample. With a J-beta primer mix and a sample-barcoded 5' primer, a second PCR ran 7 to 11 cycles. Each cDNA molecule was tagged by a template-switch adaptor with 12 random nucleotides. TCRdb reanalysed the 5' RACE reads using MiXCR and keeps one entry per CDR3 protein. The data contain approximately 800,000 distinct CDR3 sequences, less than 60% of them singletons.

The TCR was taken from a man at least 80 years old in good health. Input material: blood. This chain joins TRBV5-1 and TRBJ2-1, with a weak D call TRBD2 (5 bases). The DNA end is a closer match to TRBJ2-7, so the J assignment may be wrong. This CDR3 is CASSFTRYNEQYF. CDR3 nucleotides: TGCGCCAGCAGTTTCACTAGATACAATGAGCAGTACTTC.